A single sample is the source of the 18 T cell receptor beta chains below, sequenced in a study of CD8+CD57+ T cells in acquired aplastic anemia. Researchers used genomic DNA as the template to profile TCR beta VDJ and CDR3. TCRdb processed the reads anew with MiXCR; each CDR3 protein has one entry. Of fewer than 200,000 distinct CDR3 sequences listed, 55% to 70% were seen once; the top ten hold 45% to 50%. Sequences were obtained from sorted CD4+, CD8+, or CD8+CD57+ T cells (not recorded which) from PBMCs. These receptors were obtained from a human donor in good health.

This chain joins TRBV29-1 and TRBJ2-7; possibly TRBD2 for D (7 bases). The length of the CDR3 is 15 residues. V was clipped by 6 bases and J by 6 bases, with 24 bases between them. Germline V gene lookup returns CDR1 SQVTM and CDR2 ANQGSEA. The CDR3 region is CSVFGGTVGALEQYF. CDR3 sequence (DNA): TGCAGCGTCTTCGGGGGGACGGTGGGGGCTCTCGAGCAGTACTTC.

The chain links TRBV5-6 to TRBJ1-4, with D perhaps TRBD1 (6 bases). The CDR3 totals 15 residues. Germline CDR1 and CDR2: SGHDT and YYEEEE. Trimming took 0 bases from V and 7 from J, leaving 13 bases between them. The CDR3: CASSLVQGGGEKLFF. The CDR3 DNA follows: TGTGCCAGCAGCTTGGTACAGGGAGGAGGTGAAAAACTGTTTTTT.

V and J are TRBV5-1 and TRBJ2-5, with TRBD2 identical over 10 bases. This CDR3 has 18 residues. Per the germline V gene, CDR1 is SGHRS and CDR2 is YFSETQ. V was clipped by 3 bases and J by 5 bases; unmatched bases: 16. The CDR3 region is CASSSERASGGRLETQYF. The CDR3 DNA follows: TGCGCCAGCAGCTCGGAAAGGGCTAGCGGGGGTCGTCTGGAGACCCAGTACTTC.

Of note for this clonotype: Given a much more abundant clone one base away, this may be a read error. The V call is TRBV6-6, the J call TRBJ1-2, with D possibly matching TRBD1 (6 bases). Trimming pared 8 bases from V and 1 base from J, leaving 23 bases between. There are 17 residues in the CDR3. Germline values: CDR1 MNHNY, CDR2 SVGAGI (reference sequence). The CDR3 nucleotides are TGTGCCAGCGGAGACTTGGACAGATCATTGATTAACTATGGCTACACCTTC. Protein sequence: CASGDLDRSLINYGYTF.

The chain joins TRBV7-2 to TRBJ1-6; no reliable D call. The CDR3 totals 13 residues. Germline V gene lookup returns CDR1 SGHTA and CDR2 FQGNSA. Trimming removed 5 bases at V and 10 bases at J, with 12 bases between. The CDR3 protein is CASSRGPDSPLHF. The DNA for the CDR3 is TGTGCCAGCAGCCGCGGGCCTGACTCACCCCTCCACTTT.

This chain connects TRBV19 to TRBJ2-5, with TRBD1 matching over 7 bases. The junction had 8 bases not matched to a gene; V was cut back by 6 bases and J by 4 bases. Germline V gene data show CDR1 as LNHDA and CDR2 as SQIVND (reference sequence). There are 14 residues in the CDR3. For the CDR3, the DNA is TGTGCCAGTAGGGACGGGACAGCAACAGAGACCCAGTACTTC. This codes for CASRDGTATETQYF.

This clonotype was picked up many times. This chain connects TRBV7-2 to TRBJ2-2; weak D call: TRBD2 (5 bases). Between the trimmed V and J ends, which lost 1 base and 7 bases, there was a span of 10 bases. Germline CDR1 SGHTA, CDR2 FQGNSA. The CDR3 loop spans 14 amino acids. CDR3: CASSLGWEIGELFF. Here the CDR3 DNA reads TGTGCCAGCAGCTTAGGATGGGAGATCGGGGAGCTGTTTTTT.

The chain has TRBV25-1 and TRBJ2-2; D unclear. V gave up 3 bases and J gave up 0 bases, with 14 bases separating them. The germline V gene encodes CDR1 MGHDK and CDR2 SYGVNS. The CDR3 runs to 17 residues. The CDR3 coding sequence is TGTGCCAGCAGTGACTCTGTAGGGCTGGCGAACACCGGGGAGCTGTTTTTT. Protein sequence: CASSDSVGLANTGELFF.

In this sample, this clonotype turned up many times. The V and J genes are TRBV9 and TRBJ2-2; D remains ambiguous. With 4 bases removed from V and 5 bases from J, the gap between germline ends came to 6 bases. The germline V gene encodes CDR1 SGDLS and CDR2 YYNGEE. This CDR3 spans 12 amino acids. CDR3 sequence reads: CASSTRTGELFF. The CDR3 DNA reads TGTGCCAGCAGCACCCGTACCGGGGAGCTGTTTTTT.

The chain links TRBV7-7 to TRBJ2-5; D unclear. Trimming took 11 bases from V and 2 from J, leaving 18 bases between them. The length of the CDR3 is 14 residues. Germline V lookup: CDR1 SSHAT, CDR2 FNYEAQ (reference sequence). CDR3 DNA sequence: TGTGCCGCCTCACAAACCTTCCCTCAAGAGACCCAGTACTTC. This encodes CAASQTFPQETQYF. Supplemented by reference TRBV7-7 and TRBJ2-5, the full variable domain reads GAGVSQSPRYKVTKRGQDVTLRCDPISSHATLYWYQQALGQGPEFLTYFNYEAQPDKSGLPSDRFSAERPEGSISTLTIQRTEQRDSAMYRCAASQTFPQETQYFGPGTRLLVL.

V and J are TRBV29-1 and TRBJ2-2; possible D gene TRBD1, 5 bases. CDR3 length: 14 residues. CDR1 is SQVTM and CDR2 is ANQGSEA in the germline V gene. Trimming shortened V by 5 bases and J by 0 bases, and 10 bases separated the two germline ends. The CDR3 DNA reads TGCAGCGTTAAGGGGTTGGCGAACACCGGGGAGCTGTTTTTT. It codes for CSVKGLANTGELFF.

This sequence joins TRBV29-1 and TRBJ2-1; D assignment may be TRBD1 or TRBD2 (5 bases each). CDR1 is SQVTM and CDR2 is ANQGSEA in the germline V gene. This CDR3 region has 13 residues. Trimming cost V 5 bases and J 3 bases, with 11 bases left between them. The CDR3 protein is CSVLGESYNEQFF. DNA of the CDR3: TGCAGCGTTTTAGGGGAGAGCTACAATGAGCAGTTCTTC.

This clonotype was observed a few times. V gene TRBV5-6 combines with J gene TRBJ2-1, with 9 bases identical to TRBD2. Germline CDR1 SGHDT, CDR2 YYEEEE. The CDR3 has 16 residues. J gave up 5 bases and V 1 base, and 7 bases lay outside the gene matches. The DNA of the CDR3 is TGTGCCAGCAGCTTGTACGGCGGGAGGGGACACAATGAGCAGTTCTTC. Encoded protein: CASSLYGGRGHNEQFF.

The count of this clonotype is one. V usage is TRBV20-1 and J usage is TRBJ2-1; no clear D. The germline CDR1 and CDR2 sequences are DFQATT and SNEGSKA (reference sequence). Trimming took 6 bases from V and 0 from J, leaving 18 bases between them. The CDR3 sequence is 16 residues long. For the CDR3, the DNA is TGCAGTGCCCCCAACCCCGACATCGCCTCCTACAATGAGCAGTTCTTC. This codes for CSAPNPDIASYNEQFF.

The chain combines TRBV19 with TRBJ2-5, with 7 bases fitting TRBD2. This CDR3 contains 15 residues. V shed 6 bases, J shed 2 bases, and the junction held 9 bases outside the gene matches. CDR1 is LNHDA, CDR2 SQIVND, per germline (reference sequence). The CDR3 region has the DNA TGTGCCAGTAGCCGCACTAGCGTGAGACAAGAGACCCAGTACTTC. Its translation is CASSRTSVRQETQYF.

This chain joins TRBV19 and TRBJ1-1; maybe TRBD1 (5 bases). This CDR3 contains 12 residues. The germline gives CDR1 LNHDA, CDR2 SQIVND (reference sequence). Trimming took 6 bases from V and 10 from J, leaving 15 bases between them. CDR3 sequence: CASREDGQGAFF. The CDR3, as DNA: TGTGCCAGTAGGGAAGACGGGCAGGGAGCTTTCTTT.

V gene TRBV7-9 combines with J gene TRBJ2-3; TRBD2 aligns across 7 bases. J gave up 2 bases and V 7 bases, and 9 bases lay outside the gene matches. The CDR3 totals 15 residues. CDR1 and CDR2 (germline): SEHNR, FQNEAQ (reference sequence). CDR3 in DNA: TGTGCCAGCACCACCGGCGGGGGACCCACAGATACGCAGTATTTT. It encodes CASTTGGGPTDTQYF.

The V and J genes are TRBV2 and TRBJ2-1, with 14 bases lining up with TRBD2. Germline CDR1 is SNHLY and CDR2 is FYNNEI. J was trimmed by 7 bases and V by 4 bases; bases with no gene match: 3. The CDR3 is 15 residues long. CDR3 nucleotides: TGTGCCAGCAGTGGGGGACTAGCGGGGGTTAATGAGCAGTTCTTC. Protein: CASSGGLAGVNEQFF.